The 8 T cell receptor beta chains presented below share a single source sample, sequenced in a study of glioma-infiltrating T cells. Amplification of TCR alpha and beta CDR3 regions from RNA used iRepertoire nested multiplex PCR. TCRdb passed the multiplex PCR reads through MiXCR, listing each CDR3 protein once. The sample holds a few hundred thousand distinct CDR3 sequences, roughly two fifths seen once. The specimen was glioma tissue, nonneoplastic brain tissue, or PBMCs (not recorded which). All receptors derive from a human donor with low-grade glioma or glioblastoma, undergoing nonglioma brain surgery, or in good health (not recorded which).

This clonotype showed up many times. The chain joins TRBV20-1 to TRBJ2-3; D possibly corresponds to TRBD2 (6 bases). Germline CDR1 reads DFQATT; CDR2 reads SNEGSKA (reference sequence). CDR3 length: 16 residues. V shed 5 bases and J shed 2 bases, with 20 bases lying between them. CDR3 residues: CSAGGTSRAPTDTQYF. The CDR3 DNA sequence: TGCAGTGCTGGGGGGACTTCCAGAGCACCCACAGATACGCAGTATTTT.

This clonotype appeared a few times. The CDR3 is CASSLGTATATDTQYF. CDR3 coding DNA: TGTGCCAGCAGCTTAGGCACAGCCACAGCCACAGATACGCAGTATTTT. The chain joins TRBV11-2 to TRBJ2-3; no definite D call. Germline CDR1 is SGHAT and CDR2 is FQNNGV. Trimming pared 1 base from V and 2 bases from J, leaving 13 bases between. The CDR3 runs 16 residues.

Notes on this clonotype: A read error is possible here, since a much larger clone lies one base away. The chain employs TRBV6-2 or TRBV6-3 and TRBJ1-1; no clear D. The CDR3 has 14 amino acids. V dropped 2 bases and J dropped 1 base, with 8 bases sitting between them. Germline V gene data show CDR1 as MNHEY and CDR2 as SVGEGT. The CDR3: CASSYAGENTEAFF. Here the CDR3 DNA reads TGTGCCAGCAGTTACGCGGGAGAGAACACTGAAGCTTTCTTT.

The chain joins TRBV29-1 to TRBJ2-1; D remains unclear. Trimming took off 4 bases at V and 9 bases at J, with 10 bases between the two ends. Germline values: CDR1 SQVTM, CDR2 ANQGSEA. The CDR3 length is 11 residues. The CDR3 protein is CSVGFAFEQFF. The CDR3 coding sequence is TGCAGCGTTGGATTTGCGTTTGAGCAGTTCTTC.

In this sample, this clonotype turned up a few times. CDR3 amino acids: CSAVRASGGNEQFF. CDR3 coding DNA: TGCAGTGCTGTCAGGGCTAGCGGGGGGAATGAGCAGTTCTTC. This chain joins TRBV20-1 and TRBJ2-1; TRBD2 aligns across 11 bases. The CDR3 extends over 14 amino acids. Germline values: CDR1 DFQATT, CDR2 SNEGSKA (reference sequence). Germline trimming cut 5 bases from V and 7 bases from J; bases unmatched to any gene: 7.

V and J are TRBV24-1 and TRBJ2-3; D might be TRBD2 (5 bases). Trimming pared 12 bases from V and 5 bases from J, leaving 14 bases between. The CDR3 contains 12 residues. Germline V lookup: CDR1 KGHDR, CDR2 SFDVKD. The CDR3 DNA follows: TGTGCCCCCCCGAGAGGGCAAGATACGCAGTATTTT. This sequence encodes CAPPRGQDTQYF.

This sequence joins TRBV20-1 and TRBJ2-7; D gene unclear. Germline values: CDR1 DFQATT, CDR2 SNEGSKA (reference sequence). V was pared by 5 bases and J by 2 bases, with 16 bases between. CDR3 size: 14 residues. CDR3 DNA sequence: TGCAGTGCTCCTAGACCCGGTCAGCCCTACGAGCAGTACTTC. It specifies CSAPRPGQPYEQYF.

This clonotype has more than one count but fewer than ten. The chain joins TRBV20-1 to TRBJ2-3; D ambiguous. V lost 0 bases, J lost 6 bases, and 13 bases lay in between. Germline CDR1 reads DFQATT; CDR2 reads SNEGSKA (reference sequence). CDR3 length: 14 amino acids. Here the CDR3 reads CSARDRMAPDTQYF. CDR3 DNA: TGCAGTGCTAGAGATCGCATGGCGCCGGATACGCAGTATTTT.